These T cell receptor beta chains were read from a single sample in a study of blood T cells in healthy people across ages. TCRdb re-called the 5' RACE reads through MiXCR, storing one row per CDR3 protein. Found here are 550,000 to 600,000 distinct CDR3 sequences, 40% to 50% of them singletons; the top ten hold around 23%. The sequenced sample was blood. These receptor sequences come from a man older than 75 in good health. Both conserved end residues are part of each CDR3. The order of the fields is J gene, clone size, V gene, D gene, CDR3 DNA, CDR3 protein. A D gene is named only where the DNA matches it firmly. Only some rows state a clone size, as once, few, many or a class for expanded clones.

J: TRBJ2-5; size: once; V: TRBV3-1; D: TRBD2; DNA: TGTGCCAGCGGCCAACGACTAGCAATCCAAGAGACCCAGTACTTC; CDR3: CASGQRLAIQETQYF
J: TRBJ2-7; size: .; V: TRBV7-2; D: .; DNA: TGTGCCAGCAGCTTAGCAGCCGGGAGTAACTCCTACGAGCAGTACTTC; CDR3: CASSLAAGSNSYEQYF
J: TRBJ2-7; size: few; V: TRBV6-6; D: .; DNA: TGTGCCAGCATAGACAGCGGCACCTACGAGCAGTACTTC; CDR3: CASIDSGTYEQYF
J: TRBJ2-7; size: .; V: TRBV29-1; D: .; DNA: TGCAGCGTTGAGGGGACAAACTCCTACGAGCAGTACTTC; CDR3: CSVEGTNSYEQYF
J: TRBJ1-4; size: .; V: TRBV7-8; D: .; DNA: TGTGCCAGCAGCTCCGCAGGGACTGCAACTAATGAAAAACTGTTTTTT; CDR3: CASSSAGTATNEKLFF
J: TRBJ2-7; size: few; V: TRBV6-2/TRBV6-3; D: .; DNA: TGTGCCAGCAAACCGCCCCAGGAGCGCAACGAGCAGTACTTC; CDR3: CASKPPQERNEQYF
J: TRBJ1-6; size: many; V: TRBV6-6; D: .; DNA: TGTGCCAGCAGTTTGGGACGGCTGGTAGGGAATTCACCCCTCCACTTT; CDR3: CASSLGRLVGNSPLHF
J: TRBJ2-3; size: .; V: TRBV20-1; D: TRBD2; DNA: TGCAGTGCAACCGGGACTAGCGGGAGGTGGACAGATACGCAGTATTTT; CDR3: CSATGTSGRWTDTQYF
J: TRBJ2-6; size: .; V: TRBV28; D: .; DNA: TGTGCCAGCAGATTAAGACAGTTTTCGTTTGTGTCTGGGGCCAACGTCCTGACTTTC; CDR3: CASRLRQFSFVSGANVLTF
J: TRBJ2-1; size: .; V: TRBV20-1; D: .; DNA: TGCAGTGCAGCCGGAATCCTAGGTGGGTCCTACAATGAGCAGTTCTTC; CDR3: CSAAGILGGSYNEQFF
J: TRBJ2-3; size: few; V: TRBV7-2; D: .; DNA: TGTGCCAGCAGCTTAGAGGGAGCCACAGATACGCAGTATTTT; CDR3: CASSLEGATDTQYF
J: TRBJ1-2; size: few; V: TRBV6-5; D: TRBD1; DNA: TGTGCCAGCAGTTACAGAGCCGGGACAGGGGAAGGCTACACCTTC; CDR3: CASSYRAGTGEGYTF
J: TRBJ2-7; size: .; V: TRBV7-2; D: .; DNA: TGTGCCAGTTCCCGGGGGCTAGCTTCCCTCTACGAGCAGTACTTC; CDR3: CASSRGLASLYEQYF
J: TRBJ2-7; size: few; V: TRBV27; D: TRBD1; DNA: TGTGCCAGCAGTTTCGGGGCAGGGGGAAGAGTCGAGCAGTACTTC; CDR3: CASSFGAGGRVEQYF
J: TRBJ2-1; size: .; V: TRBV4-3; D: .; DNA: TGCGCCAGCAGCCAAGCCCCGATGGGGGATGAGCAGTTCTTC; CDR3: CASSQAPMGDEQFF
J: TRBJ2-7; size: .; V: TRBV7-9; D: .; DNA: TGTGCCAGCTCTTTTAGCTCCTACGAGCCGTACTTC; CDR3: CASSFSSYEPYF
J: TRBJ2-5; size: .; V: TRBV6-2/TRBV6-3; D: .; DNA: TGTGCCAACAGTACGGGCGACAGATCTTCTGAGACCCAGTACTTC; CDR3: CANSTGDRSSETQYF
J: TRBJ1-2; size: .; V: TRBV20-1; D: .; DNA: TGCAGTGCTAGCCAGAACTATGGCTACACCTTC; CDR3: CSASQNYGYTF
J: TRBJ2-1; size: .; V: TRBV21-1; D: .; DNA: TGTGCCAGCACCCTAGGCGCCGGGACAGTTTACAATGAGCAGTTCTTC; CDR3: CASTLGAGTVYNEQFF
J: TRBJ2-5; size: .; V: TRBV20-1; D: TRBD2; DNA: TGCAGTGCCACTAGGACTAGCGGGATATCCCAGTACTTC; CDR3: CSATRTSGISQYF
J: TRBJ1-3; size: .; V: TRBV7-2; D: .; DNA: TGTGCCAGCAGCTCGAGTGTCGGAAACACCATATATTTT; CDR3: CASSSSVGNTIYF
J: TRBJ2-3; size: few; V: TRBV7-3; D: TRBD2; DNA: TGTGCCAGCAGCTTGACTAGCGGCCCTCAACATACGCAGTATTTT; CDR3: CASSLTSGPQHTQYF
J: TRBJ1-2; size: .; V: TRBV29-1; D: TRBD1; DNA: TGCAGCGTCGAGGGACAGGGGGTTGATGGCTACACCTTC; CDR3: CSVEGQGVDGYTF
J: TRBJ2-5; size: .; V: TRBV9; D: .; DNA: TGTGCCAGCAGCGTAGAGGGCCTAACCGCGGAGACCCAGTACTTC; CDR3: CASSVEGLTAETQYF
J: TRBJ1-6; size: .; V: TRBV10-2; D: .; DNA: TGCGCCAGCAGTGAGTCGACTCAGGGTATTACAGGGAATTCACCCCTCCACTTT; CDR3: CASSESTQGITGNSPLHF
J: TRBJ2-7; size: .; V: TRBV18; D: TRBD1; DNA: TGTGCCAGCTCACCATGCCGGGACAGCCCCTACGAGCAGTACTTC; CDR3: CASSPCRDSPYEQYF
J: TRBJ1-6; size: .; V: TRBV11-2; D: .; DNA: TGTGCCAGCAGCTTAGAACCAGACTCCTATAATTCACCCCTCCACTTT; CDR3: CASSLEPDSYNSPLHF
J: TRBJ2-5; size: few; V: TRBV29-1; D: .; DNA: TGCAGCGCGGATCCCTCGGAGACCCAGTACTTC; CDR3: CSADPSETQYF
J: TRBJ2-3; size: many; V: TRBV4-1; D: .; DNA: TGCGCCAGCAGCCAAGGACGGGCGCGCCGTATCACAGATACGCAGTATTTT; CDR3: CASSQGRARRITDTQYF
J: TRBJ2-5; size: .; V: TRBV29-1; D: .; DNA: TGCAGCGTTGAAGATGTGCACAGCCAAGAGACCCAGTACTTC; CDR3: CSVEDVHSQETQYF
J: TRBJ2-5; size: many; V: TRBV6-5; D: .; DNA: TGTGCCAGCAGTTACGACGGGGGTGGCCGCGAGACCCAGTACTTC; CDR3: CASSYDGGGRETQYF
J: TRBJ2-1; size: many; V: TRBV6-6; D: .; DNA: TGTGCCAGCAGTTACGATGAGCAGTTCTTC; CDR3: CASSYDEQFF
J: TRBJ2-2; size: .; V: TRBV11-2; D: .; DNA: TGTGCCAGCAGCTTACGGACAGCGAACACCGGGGAGCTGTTTTTT; CDR3: CASSLRTANTGELFF
J: TRBJ2-5; size: .; V: TRBV29-1; D: TRBD1; DNA: TGCAGCGTCTTTGGACAGGATGAAGAGACCCAGTACTTC; CDR3: CSVFGQDEETQYF
J: TRBJ2-3; size: .; V: TRBV5-1; D: TRBD1; DNA: TGCGCCAGCAGCTTAGGGACAGTTGGGCCAGATACGCAGTATTTT; CDR3: CASSLGTVGPDTQYF
J: TRBJ1-2; size: .; V: TRBV5-4; D: .; DNA: TGTGCCAGCAGCTTGTCCCCAAACGATGGCTACACCTTC; CDR3: CASSLSPNDGYTF
J: TRBJ1-1; size: many; V: TRBV6-6; D: TRBD1; DNA: TGTGCCAGCAGTCCCAGACAGGGTTGGCACACTGAAGCTTTCTTT; CDR3: CASSPRQGWHTEAFF
J: TRBJ2-7; size: few; V: TRBV7-3; D: TRBD2; DNA: TGTGCCAGCAGCTTAACTGGTTTGGGACTAGCGGGGCCGAGCTCCTACAATGAGCAGTACTTC; CDR3: CASSLTGLGLAGPSSYNEQYF
J: TRBJ2-3; size: few; V: TRBV28; D: .; DNA: TGTGCCAGCACTAGGGTTGATACGCAGTATTTT; CDR3: CASTRVDTQYF
J: TRBJ2-3; size: few; V: TRBV7-3; D: .; DNA: TGTGCCAGCAGCTATCCAAACCCTGGGGACGGAACAGATACGCAGTATTTT; CDR3: CASSYPNPGDGTDTQYF
J: TRBJ1-4; size: .; V: TRBV5-1; D: .; DNA: TGCGCCAGCAGCGTGGAGCAGGGGAATGAAAAACTGTTTTTT; CDR3: CASSVEQGNEKLFF
J: TRBJ2-7; size: few; V: TRBV20-1; D: TRBD2; DNA: TGCAGTGCGTCAACCGGGACTAGCGGGGACGAGCAGTACTTC; CDR3: CSASTGTSGDEQYF
J: TRBJ2-7; size: .; V: TRBV3-1; D: TRBD1; DNA: TGTGCCAGCAGCCAATCGGACAGGGGCGACGAGCAGTACTTC; CDR3: CASSQSDRGDEQYF
J: TRBJ2-4; size: .; V: TRBV6-6; D: .; DNA: TGTGCCAGCAGCTACTCGTCCCTGGGGAGTCACTACAAGCAGTACTTC; CDR3: CASSYSSLGSHYKQYF
J: TRBJ2-7; size: .; V: TRBV5-1; D: .; DNA: TGCGCCCGCAGCAGGTCACCCTACGAGCAGTACTTC; CDR3: CARSRSPYEQYF
J: TRBJ2-3; size: few; V: TRBV25-1; D: .; DNA: TGTGCCAGCAGTGAGTTGCAGGGCACAGATACGCAGTATTTT; CDR3: CASSELQGTDTQYF
J: TRBJ2-7; size: .; V: TRBV10-3; D: TRBD2; DNA: TGTGCCATCAGGGAAACTAGCGGCCCCTCCTACGAGCAGTACTTC; CDR3: CAIRETSGPSYEQYF
J: TRBJ2-3; size: .; V: TRBV5-1; D: .; DNA: TGCGCCAGCAGCTCGGTGCTAGCTTTATCCACAGATACGCAGTATTTT; CDR3: CASSSVLALSTDTQYF
J: TRBJ2-3; size: few; V: TRBV11-2; D: TRBD2; DNA: TGTGCCAGCAGCTTAGGACTAGCGGGCTGGGGGGATACGCAGTATTTT; CDR3: CASSLGLAGWGDTQYF
J: TRBJ2-7; size: .; V: TRBV20-1; D: TRBD1; DNA: TGCAGTGCTAGAGCGCCTGGATTCCAGGGGGCATACGAGCAGTACTTC; CDR3: CSARAPGFQGAYEQYF
J: TRBJ2-1; size: .; V: TRBV24-1; D: TRBD2; DNA: TGTGCCACCAGTGATTCCGGGACTAGCTACTACAATGAGCAGTTCTTC; CDR3: CATSDSGTSYYNEQFF
J: TRBJ1-1; size: .; V: TRBV28; D: TRBD1; DNA: TGTGCCAGCAGGGCAGGGGGCATGAACACTGAAGCTTTCTTT; CDR3: CASRAGGMNTEAFF
J: TRBJ2-3; size: .; V: TRBV29-1; D: .; DNA: TGCAGCGCCTCCTCAGGGGCCGGGGGCGCAGATACGCAGTATTTT; CDR3: CSASSGAGGADTQYF
J: TRBJ1-6; size: .; V: TRBV4-3; D: .; DNA: TGCGCCAGCAGCCAAGTTCCTTCCAGGGGTGGAAATTCACCCCTCCACTTT; CDR3: CASSQVPSRGGNSPLHF
J: TRBJ2-5; size: .; V: TRBV14; D: .; DNA: TGTGCCAGCAGCCAAGATAGGGCCGGCGGGGAGACCCAGTACTTC; CDR3: CASSQDRAGGETQYF
J: TRBJ1-2; size: many; V: TRBV6-6; D: .; DNA: TGTGCCAGCAGTTACTCGAGGGAGGATGGCTACACCTTC; CDR3: CASSYSREDGYTF
J: TRBJ2-1; size: few; V: TRBV3-1; D: .; DNA: TGTGCCAGCAGCCAAGCAGCATACAATGAGCAGTTCTTC; CDR3: CASSQAAYNEQFF
J: TRBJ1-1; size: .; V: TRBV29-1; D: TRBD1; DNA: TGCAGCGTGGTACAGGGGGCGAACACTGAAGCTTTCTTT; CDR3: CSVVQGANTEAFF
J: TRBJ2-3; size: .; V: TRBV7-2; D: TRBD1; DNA: TGTGCCAGCAGCTTTCTCCGGGACAGGGGATACACAGATACGCAGTATTTT; CDR3: CASSFLRDRGYTDTQYF